The 27 T cell receptor beta chains reported below all come from one sample, sequenced in a study of Graves' ophthalmopathy and Graves' hyperthyroidism (dated by TCRdb to 2016 to 2018). Sequenced on an Illumina HiSeq 2000. For repertoire sequencing, the TCR beta CDR3 regions were amplified from RNA transcripts. The first round of RT-PCR was done with HTBI primers and the Qiagen OneStep RT-PCR kit, and was followed by a second round of multiplex PCR, then size selection and purification. TCRdb redid the processing of the public reads, applying fastp at Q25 and MiXCR, and retained in-frame beta chains. Each entry is one CDR3 protein sequence, shown with its most common DNA and genes. In this sample the table shows 350,000 to 400,000 distinct CDR3 sequences, approximately 20% of which occur a single time. Around 1.5% of the sample belongs to the ten largest clones. Specimen: peripheral blood. The origin of the receptors is a young woman with Graves' ophthalmopathy. Donor details come from another sample of the same person, matched by shared clones.

There are many counts of this clonotype. The CDR3 region has the DNA TGTGCCAGCAGCGGACAGGGGGGACTAGCCAAAAACATTCAGTACTTC. Amino acids: CASSGQGGLAKNIQYF. V is TRBV25-1 and J is TRBJ2-4; 10 bases match TRBD1. The ends lost 6 bases at V and 0 bases at J; junction bases unmatched: 5. The V gene's germline CDR1 is MGHDK and CDR2 SYGVNS. The CDR3 is 16 residues long.

This clonotype was seen ten or more times. The chain is built from TRBV29-1 and TRBJ2-7; possibly TRBD2 for D (8 bases). Germline CDR1 SQVTM, CDR2 ANQGSEA. The V and J ends lost 1 base and 2 bases respectively, with 15 bases between them. The CDR3 loop spans 15 amino acids. CDR3 protein: CSVEVAGQRAYEQYF. As DNA, the CDR3 is TGCAGCGTTGAAGTAGCGGGACAGAGAGCCTACGAGCAGTACTTC.

This clonotype showed up many times. This chain joins TRBV19 and TRBJ2-7; 11 bases are a match to TRBD1. Germline assignment: CDR1 LNHDA and CDR2 SQIVND (reference sequence). Unmatched junction bases numbered 3, after V lost 6 bases and J lost 2 bases. This CDR3 is 14 amino acids long. CDR3 sequence reads: CASSGTGGPYEQYF. In DNA, the CDR3 is TGTGCCAGTAGCGGGACAGGGGGACCCTACGAGCAGTACTTC.

Ten or more counts support this clonotype. This rearrangement joins TRBV6-2 or TRBV6-3 to TRBJ1-2, with D perhaps matching TRBD1 (5 bases). Germline CDR1 MNHEY, CDR2 SVGEGT. The CDR3 is 13 amino acids. V was cut by 9 bases and J by 0 bases, with 11 bases left in between. The DNA for the CDR3 is TGTGCCAGTCGGGACCCTGCTAACTATGGCTACACCTTC. Its translation is CASRDPANYGYTF.

The gene calls are TRBV6-5 and TRBJ2-7; tentative D call: TRBD2 (6 bases). Germline CDR1 MNHEY, CDR2 SVGAGI. The CDR3 runs to 14 residues. V was pared by 2 bases and J by 3 bases, with 11 bases between. Here the CDR3 DNA reads TGTGCCAGCAGTTACGCGGGATTGGGCTACGAGCAGTACTTC. Translation: CASSYAGLGYEQYF.

This clonotype has ten or more counts. The chain has TRBV7-2 and TRBJ1-1; weak D call: TRBD1 (5 bases). Germline V gene sequence: CDR1 SGHTA, CDR2 FQGNSA. The V gene lost 5 bases and the J gene lost 1 base, with 11 bases spanning the gap. The CDR3 totals 14 residues. CDR3 nucleotide sequence: TGTGCCAGCAGCACCGGGACGGAGAACACTGAAGCTTTCTTT. It yields the protein CASSTGTENTEAFF.

The J gene is TRBJ2-7, the V gene TRBV2, with 8 nucleotides matching TRBD1. The CDR3 runs 16 residues. Germline lookup yields CDR1 SNHLY and CDR2 FYNNEI. The V gene end was trimmed by 9 bases and the J gene end by 6 bases; junction bases not matched to a gene: 19. The CDR3 DNA is TGTGCCAGAAACCCAATGACGGGACAGGCTTCCCTCGAGCAGTACTTC. Protein: CARNPMTGQASLEQYF.

This clonotype was observed many times. The chain links TRBV7-3 to TRBJ1-1; D unresolved. CDR1 is SGHTA, CDR2 FQGTGA, per germline. Deletions cut 5 bases from V and 1 base from J, with 11 bases between. The CDR3 contains 14 residues. The CDR3 sequence is CASSLDVKNTEAFF. The CDR3 coding sequence is TGTGCCAGCAGCCTGGACGTCAAGAACACTGAAGCTTTCTTT.

There are many counts of this clonotype. The chain employs TRBV6-1 and TRBJ1-3, with 8 bases that match TRBD1. CDR1 is MNHNS, CDR2 SASEGT, per germline. CDR3 size: 15 residues. The junction had 6 bases not matched to a gene; V was cut back by 4 bases and J by 4 bases. The CDR3 coding sequence is TGTGCCAGCAGTGGGGCCAGGGGGCTGGGAAACACCATATATTTT. Translating gives CASSGARGLGNTIYF.

J is TRBJ2-5 and V is TRBV2, with 14 bases identical to TRBD2. CDR1 and CDR2 from the germline V gene are SNHLY and FYNNEI. The CDR3 sequence is 15 residues long. V lost 6 bases, J lost 5 bases, and 5 bases stayed unmatched. The CDR3 is CASSGGLAGEETQYF. The CDR3, as DNA: TGTGCCAGCAGCGGGGGACTAGCGGGAGAGGAGACCCAGTACTTC. The entire variable domain, with the rest obtained from reference TRBV2 and TRBJ2-5, is as follows: EPEVTQTPSHQVTQMGQEVILRCVPISNHLYFYWYRQILGQKVEFLVSFYNNEISEKSEIFDDQFSVERPDGSNFTLKIRSTKLEDSAMYFCASSGGLAGEETQYFGPGTRLLVL.

There are many counts of this clonotype. The rearrangement links TRBV20-1 to TRBJ1-1; 9 positions match TRBD1. Losses at the gene ends were 5 bases for V and 4 bases for J; bases not matched to a gene: 5. CDR3 length: 13 amino acids. Germline values: CDR1 DFQATT, CDR2 SNEGSKA (reference sequence). CDR3 DNA sequence: TGCAGTGCTCTCCGGGACAGGGTCACTGAAGCTTTCTTT. It translates to CSALRDRVTEAFF.

Only a few counts were recorded for this clonotype. V is TRBV12-3 or TRBV12-4 and J is TRBJ2-7; possibly TRBD2 for D (5 bases). CDR3 length equals 14 residues. V was trimmed by 6 bases and J by 3 bases, leaving 15 bases between them. This CDR3 reads CASSPPGEDYEQYF. Here the CDR3 DNA reads TGTGCCAGCAGCCCCCCCGGGGAAGACTACGAGCAGTACTTC.

The V and J genes are TRBV30 and TRBJ2-7; 10 nucleotides match TRBD1. The CDR3 sequence is 12 residues long. In germline, CDR1 is GTSNPN, CDR2 SVGIG (reference sequence). V lost 5 bases to trimming and J lost 7 bases; unmatched junction nucleotides: 5. CDR3 amino acids: CAWGQGGMEQYF. DNA for the CDR3: TGTGCCTGGGGACAGGGGGGGATGGAGCAGTACTTC.

This clonotype was counted a single time. The rearrangement links TRBV24-1 to TRBJ2-5; TRBD1 or TRBD2 may be the D gene (5 bases each). The DNA end is a closer match to TRBJ2-7, so the J assignment may be wrong. Germline loops: CDR1 KGHDR, CDR2 SFDVKD. The CDR3 length is 22 residues. CDR3 in amino acids: CATQERAVARPLSYTVLYEQYF. The CDR3 DNA sequence: TGTGCCACACAGGAGAGAGCGGTAGCCCGTCCCCTAAGTTATACCGTCCTCTACGAGCAGTACTTC.

This chain joins TRBV29-1 and TRBJ1-2; D not certain. Germline CDR1 SQVTM, CDR2 ANQGSEA. Trimming pared 3 bases from V and 1 base from J, leaving 6 bases between. This CDR3 has 12 residues. CDR3 loop: CSVEDGNYGYTF. CDR3 in DNA: TGCAGCGTTGAGGACGGTAACTATGGCTACACCTTC.

Many counts were recorded for this clonotype. Compared with germline, one end of the junction differs, possibly owing to a read error. This chain joins TRBV7-2 and TRBJ1-1; maybe TRBD1 (5 bases). The germline gives CDR1 SGHTA, CDR2 FQGNSA. This CDR3 spans 13 amino acids. The CDR3 nucleotides read TGTGCCAGCAGGTTAGGATCAGGGAGGAAAGCTTTCTTT. Translation: CASRLGSGRKAFF.

This clonotype was detected ten times or more. The chain carries TRBV12-3 or TRBV12-4 and TRBJ2-5; no firm D call. The CDR3 spans 14 residues. Deletions cut 2 bases from V and 4 bases from J, with 11 bases between. CDR3 DNA: TGTGCCAGCAGTTTAATGGTAGGGCCAGAGACCCAGTACTTC. Encoded protein: CASSLMVGPETQYF.

This clonotype was recorded at least ten times. This rearrangement joins TRBV18 to TRBJ2-7; 9 positions agree with TRBD1. Germline CDR1 KGHSH, CDR2 LQKENI. V shed 2 bases and J 6 bases; nucleotides not matched to a gene: 5. This CDR3 is built from 14 residues. Written as DNA, the CDR3 is TGTGCCAGCTCACCAGGGACAGGGCGCGGCGAGCAGTACTTC. Protein: CASSPGTGRGEQYF.

This clonotype was recorded at least ten times. This sequence joins TRBV28 and TRBJ2-2; unclear D gene. The CDR3 loop spans 16 amino acids. Germline V lookup: CDR1 MDHEN, CDR2 SYDVKM. Trimming removed 1 base at V and 3 bases at J, with 12 bases between. CDR3 sequence: CASSLSANVDTGELFF. CDR3 in DNA: TGTGCCAGCAGTTTATCGGCGAACGTGGACACCGGGGAGCTGTTTTTT.

This clonotype was seen many times. CDR3 bases: TGTGCCAGCAGTTACTCAGCTAGGGTCTACGAGCAGTACTTC. Translated: CASSYSARVYEQYF. The rearrangement uses TRBV6-2 or TRBV6-3 and TRBJ2-7; D is uncertain. Trimming pared 0 bases from V and 3 bases from J, leaving 9 bases between. There are 14 residues in the CDR3. The germline V gene encodes CDR1 MNHEY and CDR2 SVGEGT.

Ten or more counts support this clonotype. The gene calls are TRBV29-1 and TRBJ2-5; weak D call: TRBD2 (5 bases). Trimming shortened V by 7 bases and J by 8 bases, and 17 bases separated the two germline ends. Germline V CDR1 and CDR2: SQVTM, ANQGSEA. CDR3 length: 12 amino acids. The CDR3 loop reads CSGTPDKRTQYF. The CDR3, as DNA: TGCAGCGGGACTCCCGACAAGAGAACCCAGTACTTC.

This clonotype was recorded many times. The V and J genes are TRBV5-4 and TRBJ2-5; 10 nucleotides match TRBD2. Germline CDR1 SGHNT, CDR2 YYREEE (reference sequence). V lost 4 bases, J lost 2 bases, and 5 bases stayed unmatched. This CDR3 comprises 15 residues. The CDR3 DNA is TGTGCCAGCAGCGAGGGACTAGCGCGACAAGAGACCCAGTACTTC. Its protein product is CASSEGLARQETQYF.

This clonotype has at least ten counts. The chain employs TRBV4-3 and TRBJ2-7; D possibly corresponds to TRBD2 (7 bases). CDR1 LGHNA and CDR2 YSLEER come from the germline V gene. The CDR3 extends over 14 amino acids. V was trimmed by 1 base and J by 3 bases, leaving 10 bases between them. CDR3 sequence reads: CASSQAGGHYEQYF. CDR3 in DNA: TGCGCCAGCAGCCAAGCGGGGGGCCACTACGAGCAGTACTTC.

There are many counts of this clonotype. This chain links TRBV7-3 with TRBJ2-2, with D uncertain. Germline values: CDR1 SGHTA, CDR2 FQGTGA. The ends were cut back, 3 bases at V and 7 bases at J, with 9 bases in the middle. The CDR3 has 13 residues. The CDR3 sequence is CASSFRNFGELFF. The CDR3 nucleotides are TGTGCCAGCAGCTTCCGAAATTTCGGGGAGCTGTTTTTT.

There are many counts of this clonotype. The J gene is TRBJ1-1, the V gene TRBV19; 7 positions agree with TRBD1. J lost 5 bases, V lost 3 bases, and 6 bases had no gene match. Germline loops: CDR1 LNHDA, CDR2 SQIVND (reference sequence). This CDR3 is 14 amino acids long. The CDR3 bases are TGTGCCAGTAGTATCCGACAGGGAGGTACTGAAGCTTTCTTT. Amino acids: CASSIRQGGTEAFF.

V and J are TRBV18 and TRBJ2-7, with D perhaps matching TRBD1 or TRBD2 (5 bases each). Germline V lookup: CDR1 KGHSH, CDR2 LQKENI. The CDR3 consists of 14 residues. The ends were cut back, 8 bases at V and 0 bases at J, with 14 bases in the middle. CDR3 DNA sequence: TGTGCCAGCACGGGACGGGGCAGCTCCTACGAGCAGTACTTC. Amino acids: CASTGRGSSYEQYF.

At least ten counts were recorded for this clonotype. The chain combines TRBV20-1 with TRBJ2-7; possibly TRBD2 for D (5 bases). The CDR3 has 12 residues. The germline CDR1 and CDR2 sequences are DFQATT and SNEGSKA (reference sequence). With 3 bases removed from V and 6 bases from J, the gap between germline ends came to 12 bases. The CDR3 loop is CSASGELGEQYF. The CDR3 DNA follows: TGCAGTGCTAGCGGGGAATTGGGCGAGCAGTACTTC.